Shown below are 24 T cell receptor beta chains from a single sample sequenced in a study of read filtering for tumor transcriptome and immune sequencing. The library was built from roughly 400 ng RNA with molecular barcoded adaptors for alpha/delta and beta/gamma chains. TCRdb analysed the reads with MiXCR anew, one entry per CDR3 protein. The sample shows around 65,000 distinct CDR3 sequences, 15% to 25% of them seen only once. The sample comprised a population of CD138-negative cells sorted from bone marrow. These receptors originate from a donor over 35 with multiple myeloma.

The chain joins TRBV20-1 to TRBJ2-5; D is perhaps TRBD1 (6 bases). This CDR3 region has 13 residues. Between the trimmed V and J ends, which lost 5 bases and 1 base, there was a span of 11 bases. The V gene's germline CDR1 is DFQATT and CDR2 SNEGSKA (reference sequence). The CDR3 DNA follows: TGCAGTGCTCTGAGGGGGAGCCAAGAGACCCAGTACTTC. Translation: CSALRGSQETQYF.

This clonotype appeared many times. The chain joins TRBV5-1 to TRBJ1-5; D remains unclear. Per the germline V gene, CDR1 is SGHRS and CDR2 is YFSETQ. The CDR3 totals 15 residues. V lost 0 bases to trimming and J lost 0 bases, with 7 bases between them. CDR3 nucleotide sequence: TGCGCCAGCAGCTTGGATGGCAATAGCAATCAGCCCCAGCATTTT. It codes for CASSLDGNSNQPQHF.

The V and J genes are TRBV20-1 and TRBJ2-3; the D is unclear. This CDR3 has 12 amino acids. Trimming left V 1 base short and J 6 bases short, with 8 bases between. Per germline, CDR1 DFQATT and CDR2 SNEGSKA (reference sequence). In nucleotides, the CDR3 is TGCAGTGCTAGAGGTAGTTTCGATACGCAGTATTTT. Protein product: CSARGSFDTQYF.

There are many counts of this clonotype. The chain employs TRBV11-2 and TRBJ2-7; 7 bases map to TRBD2. With V trimmed by 5 bases and J by 7 bases, 8 bases remained unmatched. This CDR3 region has 13 residues. The V gene's germline CDR1 is SGHAT and CDR2 FQNNGV. CDR3 sequence: CASSEGTTREQYF. The CDR3 DNA reads as TGTGCCAGCAGCGAAGGGACTACGAGGGAGCAGTACTTC. Complete variable domain (other parts from reference TRBV11-2 and TRBJ2-7): EAGVAQSPRYKIIEKRQSVAFWCNPISGHATLYWYQQILGQGPKLLIQFQNNGVVDDSQLPKDRFSAERLKGVDSTLKIQPAKLEDSAVYLCASSEGTTREQYFGPGTRLTVT.

This clonotype was seen ten or more times. The chain employs TRBV20-1 and TRBJ2-1; 11 bases are shared with TRBD2. The CDR3 totals 15 residues. Germline assignment: CDR1 DFQATT and CDR2 SNEGSKA (reference sequence). V was pared by 5 bases and J by 8 bases, with 11 bases of the junction left unmatched. The CDR3 protein is CSAPPVGTSGYEQFF. CDR3 nucleotides: TGCAGTGCTCCCCCTGTCGGGACTAGCGGATATGAGCAGTTCTTC.

This clonotype was observed at least ten times. V gene TRBV18 combines with J gene TRBJ2-1; D tentatively reads TRBD1 or TRBD2 (6 bases each). The length of the CDR3 is 18 residues. The germline V gene encodes CDR1 KGHSH and CDR2 LQKENI. V shed 1 base and J shed 0 bases, with 16 bases lying between them. CDR3 region: CASSPLGGLQSSYNEQFF. The CDR3 nucleotides read TGTGCCAGCTCACCACTTGGGGGGCTCCAGAGCTCCTACAATGAGCAGTTCTTC.

This clonotype was seen at least ten times. This chain connects TRBV11-3 to TRBJ2-5, with D perhaps TRBD2 (6 bases). The CDR3 has 14 residues. CDR1 and CDR2 from the germline V gene are SGHNT and YENEEA. V was shortened by 4 bases and J by 5 bases, with 14 bases between the two germline ends. In DNA, the CDR3 is TGTGCCAGCAGCTCCCGGCGTAGCGGCGAGACCCAGTACTTC. Its translation is CASSSRRSGETQYF.

Comments on this clonotype: One junction end does not reproduce the germline sequence, and a read error may be involved. The chain employs TRBV5-5 and TRBJ2-5; 8 positions agree with TRBD2. This CDR3 spans 14 amino acids. In germline, CDR1 is SGHKS, CDR2 YYEKEE (reference sequence). DNA for the CDR3: TGTGCCAACAGCTTCGGACTAGCTCAGGAGACCCAGTACTTC. It yields the protein CANSFGLAQETQYF.

Of note for this clonotype: One end of the junction is discordant with germline, which a read error may explain. The rearrangement links TRBV28 to TRBJ2-7, with D perhaps matching TRBD1 or TRBD2 (5 bases each). Germline V lookup: CDR1 MDHEN, CDR2 SYDVKM. The CDR3 totals 13 residues. In nucleotides, the CDR3 is TGCGCCAGCCTGCAGGGCGGCGGGTACGAGCAGTACTTC. Its protein is CASLQGGGYEQYF.

This clonotype was seen ten or more times. V is TRBV30 and J is TRBJ2-7; possibly TRBD1 for D (5 bases). The CDR3 sequence is 13 residues long. Germline V gives CDR1 GTSNPN, CDR2 SVGIG (reference sequence). The V end was cut by 8 bases, the J end by 2 bases, with 16 bases between. The CDR3, as DNA: TGTGCCGCGACTGTCAGGGTGGCCTACGAGCAGTACTTC. Translating it yields CAATVRVAYEQYF.

The J gene is TRBJ2-2, the V gene TRBV27; D call uncertain. The germline CDR1 and CDR2 sequences are MNHEY and SMNVEV (reference sequence). V was pared by 5 bases and J by 2 bases, with 3 bases between. The CDR3 totals 12 residues. The DNA for the CDR3 is TGTGCCAGCAGTCAAAACACCGGGGAGCTGTTTTTT. Protein product: CASSQNTGELFF.

This clonotype is medium-sized (0.01 to 0.1%) in the sample. This rearrangement joins TRBV29-1 to TRBJ2-1, with D uncertain. V was pared by 6 bases and J by 13 bases, with 10 bases between. CDR1 is SQVTM and CDR2 is ANQGSEA in the germline V gene. The CDR3 runs to 9 residues. CDR3 protein: CSVGTPQFF. The DNA for the CDR3 is TGCAGCGTCGGAACGCCACAGTTCTTC.

This clonotype was picked up many times. The chain carries TRBV20-1 and TRBJ2-7, with TRBD2 matching over 7 bases. Germline lookup yields CDR1 DFQATT and CDR2 SNEGSKA (reference sequence). This CDR3 spans 16 amino acids. V gave up 3 bases and J gave up 4 bases; unmatched junction bases: 15. CDR3 in amino acids: CSASPRGGSVGYEQYF. CDR3 coding DNA: TGCAGTGCTAGCCCACGGGGCGGGAGTGTCGGGTACGAGCAGTACTTC.

This clonotype was observed many times. This sequence joins TRBV30 and TRBJ2-3; 8 nucleotides line up with TRBD1. This CDR3 is 13 amino acids long. Losses at the gene ends were 5 bases for V and 4 bases for J; bases not matched to a gene: 5. Germline V CDR1 and CDR2: GTSNPN, SVGIG (reference sequence). This CDR3 reads CAWSRGRADTQYF. CDR3 coding DNA: TGTGCCTGGTCCAGGGGGCGCGCAGATACGCAGTATTTT. Full variable domain (missing parts from reference TRBV30 and TRBJ2-3): SQTIHQWPATLVQPVGSPLSLECTVEGTSNPNLYWYRQAAGRGLQLLFYSVGIGQISSEVPQNLSASRPQDRQFILSSKKLLLSDSGFYLCAWSRGRADTQYFGPGTRLTVL.

This clonotype was found many times. This sequence joins TRBV20-1 and TRBJ2-5, with D perhaps TRBD1 or TRBD2 (5 bases each). There are 13 residues in the CDR3. Germline CDR1 is DFQATT and CDR2 is SNEGSKA (reference sequence). V lost 7 bases and J 5 bases, leaving 17 bases between the germline ends. CDR3 coding DNA: TGCAGTGTCGCGACATGGGACGGGGAGACCCAGTACTTC. Protein sequence: CSVATWDGETQYF.

Regarding this clonotype: This sequence may be a read error, since a much larger clone differs from it by one base. The CDR3 ends on some other residue instead of the conserved phenylalanine or tryptophan, so this is likely a read error. The DNA is left out, because the CDR3 cannot be placed on it with certainty; the CDR3 is given as TCRdb lists it. The chain links TRBV21-1 to TRBJ1-5. TRBV21-1 represents a pseudogene. The CDR3 extends over 20 residues, inclusive of both ends. The CDR3 is CASSKGRGRTNTNSNQPQHL.

This clonotype occurred many times. This chain joins TRBV21-1 and TRBJ2-7. TRBV21-1 is termed a pseudogene. The CDR3 consists of 14 residues. The CDR3 region is CASSKVGYAYEQYF. The CDR3 DNA reads as TGTGCCAGCAGCAAAGTAGGCTACGCCTACGAGCAGTACTTC.

This clonotype has at least ten counts. The rearrangement joins TRBV20-1 to TRBJ2-1; no firm D call. V was trimmed by 1 base and J by 6 bases, leaving 19 bases between them. The length of the CDR3 is 16 residues. Germline CDR1 reads DFQATT; CDR2 reads SNEGSKA (reference sequence). For the CDR3, the DNA is TGCAGTGCTAGAGTCCCAAGGCAGAGTATCCCCAATGAGCAGTTCTTC. Its translation: CSARVPRQSIPNEQFF.

Comments on this clonotype: One end of the junction varies from germline; a read error may be responsible. The chain carries TRBV28 and TRBJ1-4; a possible D gene is TRBD1 (5 bases). CDR3 length: 14 residues. Germline V CDR1 and CDR2: MDHEN, SYDVKM. CDR3 sequence: CASSPGSTNVKLFF. Written as DNA, the CDR3 is TGTGCCAGCAGTCCAGGGTCAACTAATGTAAAACTGTTTTTT.

In the case of this clonotype: With a far larger clone one base away, a read error is the likely cause. This sequence joins TRBV11-1 and TRBJ2-1; D possibly matches TRBD1 or TRBD2 (5 bases each). V gave up 5 bases and J gave up 5 bases, with 16 bases separating them. This CDR3 is built from 15 residues. The germline CDR1 and CDR2 sequences are SGHAT and FQDESV (reference sequence). The CDR3 here is CASSQDGTRNNEQFF. CDR3 nucleotide sequence: TGTGCCAGCAGCCAGGACGGGACCCGGAACAATGAGCAGTTCTTC.

CDR3 in amino acids: CASSIVGSVEQYF. The CDR3, as DNA: TGTGCCAGTAGTATAGTAGGGTCCGTCGAGCAGTACTTC. The V gene is TRBV19, the J gene TRBJ2-7; D is unresolved. The V and J ends lost 1 base and 6 bases respectively, with 10 bases between them. The CDR3 length is 13 residues. Per the germline V gene, CDR1 is LNHDA and CDR2 is SQIVND (reference sequence).

This chain uses TRBV11-3 with TRBJ2-3; 8 nucleotides agree with TRBD2. The germline gives CDR1 SGHNT, CDR2 YENEEA. CDR3 size: 15 residues. The V gene end was trimmed by 7 bases and the J gene end by 3 bases; junction bases not matched to a gene: 9. CDR3 nucleotide sequence: TGTGCCAGCACCCATAGAGCGGGGGTGACAGATACGCAGTATTTT. Its protein is CASTHRAGVTDTQYF.

Many counts were recorded for this clonotype. The J gene is TRBJ1-1, the V gene TRBV7-6, with no clear D. The CDR3 length is 14 residues. Trimming left V 2 bases short and J 0 bases short, with 7 bases between. From germline, CDR1 is SGHVS and CDR2 FNYEAQ. CDR3 bases: TGTGCCAGCAGCTTACTGTCTCTGAACACTGAAGCTTTCTTT. Its translation is CASSLLSLNTEAFF. Drawing the rest from reference TRBV7-6 and TRBJ1-1, the complete variable domain is GAGVSQSPRYKVTKRGQDVALRCDPISGHVSLYWYRQALGQGPEFLTYFNYEAQQDKSGLPNDRFSAERPEGSISTLTIQRTEQRDSAMYRCASSLLSLNTEAFFGQGTRLTVV.

In its sample, this clonotype was seen a few times. V is TRBV27 and J is TRBJ2-3, with TRBD2 identical over 8 bases. The CDR3 runs 14 residues. The V segment lost 4 bases and the J segment 3 bases; nucleotides outside the gene matches: 3. CDR1 MNHEY and CDR2 SMNVEV come from the germline V gene (reference sequence). CDR3 coding DNA: TGTGCCAGCAGTTCCGGGACTAGTACAGATACGCAGTATTTT. Its translation is CASSSGTSTDTQYF.